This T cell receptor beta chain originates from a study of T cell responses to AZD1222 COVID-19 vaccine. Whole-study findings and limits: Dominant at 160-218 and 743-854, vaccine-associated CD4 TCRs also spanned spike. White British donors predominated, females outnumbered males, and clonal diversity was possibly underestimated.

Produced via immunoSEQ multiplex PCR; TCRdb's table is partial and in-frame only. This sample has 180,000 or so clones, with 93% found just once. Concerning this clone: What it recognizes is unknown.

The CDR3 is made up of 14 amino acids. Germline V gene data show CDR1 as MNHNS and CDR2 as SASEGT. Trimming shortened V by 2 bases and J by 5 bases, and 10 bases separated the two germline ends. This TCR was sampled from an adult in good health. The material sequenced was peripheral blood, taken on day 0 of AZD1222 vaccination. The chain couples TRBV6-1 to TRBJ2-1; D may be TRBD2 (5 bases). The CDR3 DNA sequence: TGTGCCAGCAGTGAACTAAGCGGTAACAATGAGCAGTTCTTC. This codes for CASSELSGNNEQFF.